Presented here are 29 T cell receptor beta chains from one specimen sequenced in a study of T cell responses to AZD1222 COVID-19 vaccine. Sequencing was performed with immunoSEQ multiplex PCR; in TCRdb, only in-frame clones are kept and a portion is missing. The table lists around 130,000 clones, 93% of them singletons, with 5% to 7% in the top ten. Source: peripheral blood, taken on day 0 of AZD1222 vaccination. These receptor sequences come from an adult in good health.

V usage is TRBV18 and J usage is TRBJ1-1, with D unclear. V was pared by 2 bases and J by 1 base, with 2 bases between. Germline CDR1 reads KGHSH; CDR2 reads LQKENI. The CDR3 runs 12 residues. The CDR3 reads CASSPRNTEAFF. The CDR3 DNA follows: TGTGCCAGCTCACCAAGGAACACTGAAGCTTTCTTT.

This chain links TRBV7-6 with TRBJ2-2, with 8 bases that match TRBD2. Germline loops: CDR1 SGHVS, CDR2 FNYEAQ. Unmatched junction bases numbered 11, after V lost 4 bases and J lost 4 bases. The CDR3 is made up of 17 amino acids. CDR3 nucleotides: TGTGCCAGCAGCTCCCCGCGGGGGGCGGTTGTCACCGGGGAGCTGTTTTTT. Its translation is CASSSPRGAVVTGELFF.

The chain couples TRBV18 to TRBJ2-1; 9 nucleotides match TRBD2. V trimming: 3 bases; J trimming: 9 bases; junction bases outside the gene matches: 9. This CDR3 is 15 amino acids long. CDR1 is KGHSH, CDR2 LQKENI, per germline. CDR3 loop: CASSPGLAGPGEQFF. CDR3 bases: TGTGCCAGCTCACCGGGACTAGCCGGGCCGGGTGAGCAGTTCTTC.

The chain combines TRBV2 with TRBJ2-4; TRBD1 might be the D (5 bases). The CDR3 runs to 14 residues. The germline gives CDR1 SNHLY, CDR2 FYNNEI. V was pared by 5 bases and J by 0 bases, with 8 bases between. DNA of the CDR3: TGTGCCAGCAGTCCACAGGTAGCCAAAAACATTCAGTACTTC. Its translation: CASSPQVAKNIQYF.

The chain employs TRBV30 and TRBJ2-2; TRBD2 might be the D (7 bases). The V gene lost 0 bases and the J gene lost 1 base, with 12 bases spanning the gap. Germline loops: CDR1 GTSNPN, CDR2 SVGIG (reference sequence). The CDR3 loop spans 16 amino acids. DNA for the CDR3: TGTGCCTGGAGTGTTGGGGGGGCTTGGAACACCGGGGAGCTGTTTTTT. Translation gives CAWSVGGAWNTGELFF.

V and J are TRBV5-1 and TRBJ2-7; TRBD2 agrees at 7 bases. Germline V gives CDR1 SGHRS, CDR2 YFSETQ. V lost 0 bases, J lost 2 bases, and 2 bases stayed unmatched. CDR3 length: 14 amino acids. The DNA for the CDR3 is TGCGCCAGCAGCTTGGTCGCGGGAGCCTACGAGCAGTACTTC. Protein product: CASSLVAGAYEQYF.

The chain carries TRBV12-5 and TRBJ2-1; D is perhaps TRBD2 (5 bases). The CDR3 loop spans 15 amino acids. Germline values: CDR1 LGHNT, CDR2 FRNRAP. V lost 0 bases, J lost 6 bases, and 12 bases lay in between. This chain's CDR3 is CASGLVLPSGNEQFF. DNA for the CDR3: TGTGCTAGTGGTTTGGTACTACCCAGCGGCAATGAGCAGTTCTTC.

Here the CDR3 reads CASSYVGDPADGYTF. Written as DNA, the CDR3 is TGTGCCAGCAGCTACGTAGGGGACCCTGCGGATGGCTACACCTTC. The chain carries TRBV13 and TRBJ1-2, with D possibly matching TRBD1 (5 bases). CDR3 length: 15 amino acids. Germline loops: CDR1 PRHDT, CDR2 FYEKMQ (reference sequence). With 4 bases removed from V and 6 bases from J, the gap between germline ends came to 18 bases.

The rearrangement joins TRBV19 to TRBJ2-1, with no clear D. V was cut by 6 bases and J by 2 bases, with 11 bases left in between. This CDR3 region has 14 residues. Germline V gives CDR1 LNHDA, CDR2 SQIVND (reference sequence). CDR3 nucleotides: TGTGCCAGTAGGGCCCTGACCCCCTACAATGAGCAGTTCTTC. Protein: CASRALTPYNEQFF.

CDR3 bases: TGTGCCAGCAGCGTAGCCCTTGGGGATACGCAGTATTTT. Protein sequence: CASSVALGDTQYF. The chain combines TRBV9 with TRBJ2-3; D remains ambiguous. The CDR3 has 13 amino acids. V lost 0 bases and J lost 6, with 8 bases in between. Germline V gives CDR1 SGDLS, CDR2 YYNGEE. The entire variable domain, with the rest obtained from reference TRBV9 and TRBJ2-3, is as follows: DSGVTQTPKHLITATGQRVTLRCSPRSGDLSVYWYQQSLDQGLQFLIQYYNGEERAKGNILERFSAQQFPDLHSELNLSSLELGDSALYFCASSVALGDTQYFGPGTRLTVL.

The chain combines TRBV14 with TRBJ1-1; TRBD1 is a possible D gene (5 bases). The V gene's germline CDR1 is SGHDN and CDR2 FVKESK. V was pared by 6 bases and J by 5 bases, with 13 bases between. The CDR3 extends over 13 amino acids. In nucleotides, the CDR3 is TGTGCCAGCAGTCAGGGTACAAGGACTGAAGCTTTCTTT. Translating gives CASSQGTRTEAFF. The full variable domain, its missing parts supplied by reference TRBV14 and TRBJ1-1, is EAGVTQFPSHSVIEKGQTVTLRCDPISGHDNLYWYRRVMGKEIKFLLHFVKESKQDESGMPNNRFLAERTGGTYSTLKVQPAELEDSGVYFCASSQGTRTEAFFGQGTRLTVV.

V and J are TRBV5-8 and TRBJ2-7, with TRBD2 as a possible D gene (5 bases). The CDR3 runs to 16 residues. The germline CDR1 and CDR2 sequences are SGHTS and YDEGEE. V shed 4 bases and J shed 1 base, with 18 bases lying between them. CDR3 loop: CASSRERSALSYEQYF. As DNA, the CDR3 is TGTGCCAGCAGCCGGGAACGAAGCGCGCTGTCCTACGAGCAGTACTTC.

The chain has TRBV5-1 and TRBJ1-1; D is unresolved. Germline V CDR1 and CDR2: SGHRS, YFSETQ. The CDR3 covers 12 residues. V lost 7 bases and J 7 bases, leaving 14 bases between the germline ends. This chain's CDR3 is CASFDFGREAFF. The CDR3 nucleotides read TGCGCCAGCTTTGACTTTGGCCGTGAAGCTTTCTTT.

This clone was seen once. V usage is TRBV1 and J usage is TRBJ1-1. TRBV1 represents a pseudogene. This CDR3 contains 17 residues. CDR3 nucleotide sequence: TGCACCAGCAGCCAAGAAATCCGTCTCAAGAGGCGAACTGAAGCTTTCTTT. Its protein is CTSSQEIRLKRRTEAFF.

This chain uses TRBV5-1 with TRBJ2-3; D is unclear. Looked up from germline, CDR1 is SGHRS and CDR2 is YFSETQ. The CDR3 totals 13 residues. V was pared by 1 base and J by 3 bases, with 6 bases between. The DNA of the CDR3 is TGCGCCAGCAGCTTGCGTCAAACAGATACGCAGTATTTT. Residues: CASSLRQTDTQYF.

The rearrangement joins TRBV6-4 to TRBJ2-6; D may be TRBD1 or TRBD2 (5 bases each). CDR1 is MRHNA and CDR2 is SNTAGT in the germline V gene. The ends were cut back, 6 bases at V and 2 bases at J, with 8 bases in the middle. The CDR3 is 14 amino acids. This chain's CDR3 is CASSGTAGANVLTF. The CDR3 coding sequence is TGTGCCAGCAGCGGGACGGCTGGGGCCAACGTCCTGACTTTC.

The chain has TRBV27 and TRBJ1-1, with D possibly matching TRBD1 (6 bases). Trimming removed 4 bases from V and 3 bases from J, with 15 bases in between. The germline gives CDR1 MNHEY, CDR2 SMNVEV (reference sequence). The CDR3 runs to 15 residues. The CDR3 sequence is CASSSLQGYDTEAFF. CDR3 sequence (DNA): TGTGCCAGCAGTTCCCTACAGGGTTACGACACTGAAGCTTTCTTT.

The CDR3 DNA follows: TGCGCCAGCAGCCAATACTCGAATTCACCCCTCCACTTT. This sequence encodes CASSQYSNSPLHF. The chain employs TRBV4-3 and TRBJ1-6; D gene uncertain. Trimming removed 2 bases at V and 7 bases at J, with 6 bases between. Germline loops: CDR1 LGHNA, CDR2 YSLEER. This CDR3 has 13 residues.

V is TRBV9 and J is TRBJ2-1; D is possibly TRBD2 (6 bases). V lost 0 bases, J lost 3 bases, and 16 bases lay in between. CDR3 size: 17 residues. From germline, CDR1 is SGDLS and CDR2 YYNGEE. The DNA of the CDR3 is TGTGCCAGCAGCGTAGAGTCCTTTGAGGGAGGCTACAATGAGCAGTTCTTC. Its protein is CASSVESFEGGYNEQFF.

The rearrangement uses TRBV7-6 and TRBJ2-7; 8 nucleotides match TRBD1. The trim removed 6 bases at V and 3 bases at J, leaving 7 bases unmatched. The germline gives CDR1 SGHVS, CDR2 FNYEAQ. The CDR3 is 14 amino acids. Written as DNA, the CDR3 is TGTGCCAGCAGTGGGACAGGAAATTTCTACGAGCAGTACTTC. Its protein is CASSGTGNFYEQYF.

CDR3 in amino acids: CASSLVVNTEAFF. The CDR3 DNA is TGTGCCAGCAGTTTAGTGGTGAACACTGAAGCTTTCTTT. V and J are TRBV28 and TRBJ1-1, with D unresolved. This CDR3 comprises 13 residues. Between the trimmed V and J ends, which lost 2 bases and 0 bases, there was a span of 4 bases. Germline CDR1 reads MDHEN; CDR2 reads SYDVKM.

The chain uses TRBV7-3 and TRBJ2-3; D is possibly TRBD1 (7 bases). V shed 4 bases and J shed 2 bases, with 22 bases lying between them. CDR3 length: 18 residues. Germline loops: CDR1 SGHTA, CDR2 FQGTGA. CDR3 sequence: CASSWGLTGTAHTDTQYF. The DNA for the CDR3 is TGTGCCAGCAGCTGGGGACTCACCGGGACAGCACACACAGATACGCAGTATTTT.

V and J are TRBV5-1 and TRBJ2-5; TRBD1 is a possible D gene (5 bases). Trimming took off 4 bases at V and 0 bases at J, with 13 bases between the two ends. The germline V gene encodes CDR1 SGHRS and CDR2 YFSETQ. The CDR3 sequence is 15 residues long. The CDR3 nucleotides read TGCGCCAGCAGCCACAGGACGCCGGACCAAGAGACCCAGTACTTC. Residues: CASSHRTPDQETQYF.

This sequence joins TRBV15 and TRBJ1-1, with D perhaps matching TRBD1 (5 bases). CDR1 is LNHNV and CDR2 is YYDKDF in the germline V gene (reference sequence). V was trimmed by 0 bases and J by 5 bases, leaving 7 bases between them. The CDR3 consists of 13 residues. CDR3 sequence reads: CATSRDRGTEAFF. As DNA, the CDR3 is TGTGCCACCAGCAGAGATCGGGGGACTGAAGCTTTCTTT.

The rearrangement uses TRBV5-1 and TRBJ2-7; 10 nucleotides line up with TRBD1. J gave up 2 bases and V 4 bases, and 6 bases lay outside the gene matches. The CDR3 extends over 15 amino acids. CDR1 and CDR2 from the germline V gene are SGHRS and YFSETQ. CDR3 sequence reads: CASSMGGQGAYEQYF. DNA for the CDR3: TGCGCCAGCAGCATGGGAGGACAGGGGGCCTACGAGCAGTACTTC.

This clone has just one count. The chain couples TRBV30 to TRBJ2-7, with D possibly matching TRBD2 (5 bases). Germline V lookup: CDR1 GTSNPN, CDR2 SVGIG (reference sequence). The V and J ends lost 0 bases and 2 bases respectively, with 11 bases between them. The CDR3 runs 14 residues. CDR3 in DNA: TGTGCCTGGAGTGTACGGAGCGGTACCTACGAGCAGTACTTC. This gives the protein CAWSVRSGTYEQYF. Full variable domain (remainder filled in from reference TRBV30 and TRBJ2-7): SQTIHQWPATLVQPVGSPLSLECTVEGTSNPNLYWYRQAAGRGLQLLFYSVGIGQISSEVPQNLSASRPQDRQFILSSKKLLLSDSGFYLCAWSVRSGTYEQYFGPGTRLTVT.

The chain is built from TRBV14 and TRBJ1-6; no reliable D call. CDR1 and CDR2 (germline): SGHDN, FVKESK. The CDR3 covers 15 residues. Trimming shortened V by 3 bases and J by 1 base, and 7 bases separated the two germline ends. DNA of the CDR3: TGTGCCAGCAGCCATTTGACATCCTATAATTCACCCCTCCACTTT. Encoded protein: CASSHLTSYNSPLHF.

The V gene is TRBV7-8, the J gene TRBJ2-7; 9 bases fit TRBD2. The CDR3 contains 17 residues. Trimming at V came to 1 base and at J to 2 bases, leaving 9 bases not matched to a gene. From germline, CDR1 is SGHVS and CDR2 FQNEAQ. The CDR3 reads CASSLERFSGSPYEQYF. DNA of the CDR3: TGTGCCAGCAGCTTAGAACGATTTAGCGGGAGTCCCTACGAGCAGTACTTC.

The chain uses TRBV7-9 and TRBJ1-2, with D maybe TRBD1 (5 bases). Trimming left V 4 bases short and J 6 bases short, with 15 bases between. The CDR3 extends over 14 amino acids. Looked up from germline, CDR1 is SEHNR and CDR2 is FQNEAQ (reference sequence). CDR3 protein: CASSSTGATNGYTF. CDR3 DNA: TGTGCCAGCAGCTCTACCGGGGCTACGAATGGCTACACCTTC.